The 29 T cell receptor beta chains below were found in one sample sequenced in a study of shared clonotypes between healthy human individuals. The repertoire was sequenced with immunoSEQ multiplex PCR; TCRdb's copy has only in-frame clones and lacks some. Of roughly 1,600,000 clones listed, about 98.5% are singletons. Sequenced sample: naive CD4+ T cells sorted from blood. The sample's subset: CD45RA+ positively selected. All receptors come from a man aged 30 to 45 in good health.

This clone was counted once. As DNA, the CDR3 is TGTGCCAGCAGCGTATACGGGAACAGGGGGCGCGAGCAGTACTTC. Its translation is CASSVYGNRGREQYF. The chain recombines TRBV7-2 with TRBJ2-7; 9 bases agree with TRBD1. The germline V gene encodes CDR1 SGHTA and CDR2 FQGNSA. The CDR3 length is 15 residues. V dropped 5 bases and J dropped 6; count of bases not matched to a gene: 11. Combining the CDR3 with reference TRBV7-2 and TRBJ2-7 gives the whole variable domain GAGVSQSPSNKVTEKGKDVELRCDPISGHTALYWYRQSLGQGLEFLIYFQGNSAPDKSGLPSDRFSAERTGGSVSTLTIQRTQQEDSAVYLCASSVYGNRGREQYFGPGTRLTVT.

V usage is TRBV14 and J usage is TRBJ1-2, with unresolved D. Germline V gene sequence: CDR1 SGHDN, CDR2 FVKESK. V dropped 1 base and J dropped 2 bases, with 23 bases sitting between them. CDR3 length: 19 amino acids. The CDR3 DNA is TGTGCCAGCAGCCAAGGAATTAAAGGCAGAATAGACTTGAACTATGGCTACACCTTC. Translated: CASSQGIKGRIDLNYGYTF.

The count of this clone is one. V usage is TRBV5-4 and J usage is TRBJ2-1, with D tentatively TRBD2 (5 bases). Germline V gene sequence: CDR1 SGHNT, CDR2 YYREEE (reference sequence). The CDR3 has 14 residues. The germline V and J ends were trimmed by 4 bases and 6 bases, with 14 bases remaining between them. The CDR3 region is CASSAREPGNEQFF. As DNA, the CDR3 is TGTGCCAGCAGCGCGAGGGAGCCGGGCAATGAGCAGTTCTTC.

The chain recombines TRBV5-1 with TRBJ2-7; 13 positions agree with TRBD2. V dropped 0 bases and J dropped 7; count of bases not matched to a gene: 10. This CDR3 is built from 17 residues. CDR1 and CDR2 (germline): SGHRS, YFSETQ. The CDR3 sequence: CASSLGLAGGPIREQYF. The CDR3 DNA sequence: TGCGCCAGCAGCTTGGGACTAGCGGGAGGACCAATTAGGGAGCAGTACTTC.

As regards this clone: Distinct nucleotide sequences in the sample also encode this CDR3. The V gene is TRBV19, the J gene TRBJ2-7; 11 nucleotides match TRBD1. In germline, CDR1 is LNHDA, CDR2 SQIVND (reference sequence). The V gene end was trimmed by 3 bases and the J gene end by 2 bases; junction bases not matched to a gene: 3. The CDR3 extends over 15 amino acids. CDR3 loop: CASSILGQGAYEQYF. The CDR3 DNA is TGTGCCAGTAGTATCTTGGGACAGGGGGCCTACGAGCAGTACTTC.

CDR3 sequence: CATSDRDRVFLGTQYF. The DNA of the CDR3 is TGTGCCACCAGCGACAGGGACAGGGTCTTTTTAGGGACCCAGTACTTC. The chain uses TRBV15 and TRBJ2-5; 9 nucleotides line up with TRBD1. This CDR3 comprises 16 residues. CDR1 LNHNV and CDR2 YYDKDF come from the germline V gene (reference sequence). Trimming cost V 5 bases and J 7 bases; bases outside gene matches: 14.

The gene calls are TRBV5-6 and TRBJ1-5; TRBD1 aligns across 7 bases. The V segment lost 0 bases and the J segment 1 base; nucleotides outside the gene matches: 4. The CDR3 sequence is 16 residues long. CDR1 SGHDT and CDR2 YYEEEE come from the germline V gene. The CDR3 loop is CASSLARGMSNQPQHF. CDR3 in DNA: TGTGCCAGCAGCTTGGCCAGGGGGATGAGCAATCAGCCCCAGCATTTT.

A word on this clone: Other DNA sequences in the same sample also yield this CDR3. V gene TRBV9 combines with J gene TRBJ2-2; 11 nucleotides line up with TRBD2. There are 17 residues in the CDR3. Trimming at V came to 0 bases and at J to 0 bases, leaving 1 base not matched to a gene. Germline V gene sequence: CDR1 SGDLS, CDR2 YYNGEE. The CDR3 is CASSVAGLAANTGELFF. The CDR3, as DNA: TGTGCCAGCAGCGTAGCGGGACTAGCGGCGAACACCGGGGAGCTGTTTTTT.

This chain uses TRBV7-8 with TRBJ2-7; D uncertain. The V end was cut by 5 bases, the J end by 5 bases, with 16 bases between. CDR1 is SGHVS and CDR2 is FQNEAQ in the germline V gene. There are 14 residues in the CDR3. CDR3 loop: CASSHGVSIHEQYF. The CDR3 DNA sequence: TGTGCCAGCAGCCACGGAGTTTCCATCCACGAGCAGTACTTC.

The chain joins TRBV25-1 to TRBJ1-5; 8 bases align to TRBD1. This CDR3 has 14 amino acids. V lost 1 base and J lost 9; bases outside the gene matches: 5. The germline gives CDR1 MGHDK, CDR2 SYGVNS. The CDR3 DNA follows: TGTGCCAGCAGTGAATCTGCAGGGGGCCCGCCCCAGCATTTT. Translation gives CASSESAGGPPQHF.

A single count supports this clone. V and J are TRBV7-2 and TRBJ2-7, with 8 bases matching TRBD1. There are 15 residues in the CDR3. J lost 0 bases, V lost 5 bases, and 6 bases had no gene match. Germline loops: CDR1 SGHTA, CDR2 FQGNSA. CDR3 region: CASSLGTGPSYEQYF. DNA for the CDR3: TGTGCCAGCAGCCTTGGGACAGGACCCTCCTACGAGCAGTACTTC.

In nucleotides, the CDR3 is TGTGCCAGCAGTCCACTAGCTGGGTTCGGCTACGAGCAGTACTTC. Its translation is CASSPLAGFGYEQYF. The V gene is TRBV27, the J gene TRBJ2-7, with TRBD2 as a possible D gene (6 bases). Trimming pared 5 bases from V and 3 bases from J, leaving 17 bases between. Germline V CDR1 and CDR2: MNHEY, SMNVEV (reference sequence). The CDR3 sequence is 15 residues long.

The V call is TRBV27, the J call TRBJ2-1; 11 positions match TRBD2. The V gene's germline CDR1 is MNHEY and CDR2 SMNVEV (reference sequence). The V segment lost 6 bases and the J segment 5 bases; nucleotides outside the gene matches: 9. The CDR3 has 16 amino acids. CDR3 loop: CASSPSPLAGDNEQFF. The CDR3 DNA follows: TGTGCCAGCAGCCCTAGCCCACTAGCGGGAGACAATGAGCAGTTCTTC.

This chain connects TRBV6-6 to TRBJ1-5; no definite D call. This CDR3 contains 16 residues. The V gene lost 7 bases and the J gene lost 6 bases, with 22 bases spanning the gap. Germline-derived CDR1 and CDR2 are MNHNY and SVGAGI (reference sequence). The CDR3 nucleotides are TGTGCCAGCACCTACGGGGAAGGGTATCGTGGTCAGCCCCAGCATTTT. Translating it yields CASTYGEGYRGQPQHF.

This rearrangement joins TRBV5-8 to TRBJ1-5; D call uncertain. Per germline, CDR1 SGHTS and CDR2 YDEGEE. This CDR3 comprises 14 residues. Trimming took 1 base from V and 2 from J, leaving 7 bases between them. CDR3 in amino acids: CASSLYVGNQPQHF. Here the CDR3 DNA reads TGTGCCAGCAGCTTGTATGTTGGCAATCAGCCCCAGCATTTT.

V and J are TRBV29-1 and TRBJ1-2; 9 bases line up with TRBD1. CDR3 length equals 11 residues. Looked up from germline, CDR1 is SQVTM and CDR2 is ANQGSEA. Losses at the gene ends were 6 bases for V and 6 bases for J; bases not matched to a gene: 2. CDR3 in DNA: TGCAGCGTGGGACAGGGCCATGGCTACACCTTC. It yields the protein CSVGQGHGYTF. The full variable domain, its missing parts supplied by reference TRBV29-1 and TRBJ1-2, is SAVISQKPSRDICQRGTSLTIQCQVDSQVTMMFWYRQQPGQSLTLIATANQGSEATYESGFVIDKFPISRPNLTFSTLTVSNMSPEDSSIYLCSVGQGHGYTFGSGTRLTVV.

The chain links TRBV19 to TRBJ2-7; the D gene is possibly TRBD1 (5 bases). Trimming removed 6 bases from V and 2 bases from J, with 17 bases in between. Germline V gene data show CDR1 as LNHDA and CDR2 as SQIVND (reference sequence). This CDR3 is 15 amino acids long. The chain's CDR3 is CASRKGQNLAYEQYF. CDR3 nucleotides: TGTGCCAGTAGGAAGGGGCAGAACTTAGCCTACGAGCAGTACTTC.

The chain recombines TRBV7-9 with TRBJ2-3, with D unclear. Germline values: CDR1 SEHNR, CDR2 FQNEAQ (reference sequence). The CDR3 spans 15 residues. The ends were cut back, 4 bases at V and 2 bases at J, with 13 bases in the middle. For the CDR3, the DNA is TGTGCCAGCAGCTCCCCCTGGTCAGCCACAGATACGCAGTATTTT. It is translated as CASSSPWSATDTQYF.

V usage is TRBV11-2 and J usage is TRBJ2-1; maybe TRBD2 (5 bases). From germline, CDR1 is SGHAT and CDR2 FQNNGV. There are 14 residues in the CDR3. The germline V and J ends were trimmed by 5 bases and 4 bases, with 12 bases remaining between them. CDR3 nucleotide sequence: TGTGCCAGCAGCCTCACTCGGGGTTACAATGAGCAGTTCTTC. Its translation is CASSLTRGYNEQFF.

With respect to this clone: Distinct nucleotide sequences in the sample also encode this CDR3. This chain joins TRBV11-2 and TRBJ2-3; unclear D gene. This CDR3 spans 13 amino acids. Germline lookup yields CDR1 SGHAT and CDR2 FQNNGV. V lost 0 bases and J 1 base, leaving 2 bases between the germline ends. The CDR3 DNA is TGTGCCAGCAGCTTAGACGGCACAGATACGCAGTATTTT. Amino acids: CASSLDGTDTQYF.

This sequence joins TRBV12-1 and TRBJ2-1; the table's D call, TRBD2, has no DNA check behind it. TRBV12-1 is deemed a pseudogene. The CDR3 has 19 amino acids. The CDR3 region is CASSFFGRVNGSSYNEQFF. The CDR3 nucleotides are TGTGCCAGCAGCTTCTTCGGGAGGGTCAATGGGAGCTCCTACAATGAGCAGTTCTTC.

In DNA, the CDR3 is TGCGCCAGCAGTGACATGAGGGGGCTGGAGACCCAGTACTTC. Protein sequence: CASSDMRGLETQYF. The chain joins TRBV10-1 to TRBJ2-5, with TRBD1 matching over 7 bases. Losses at the gene ends were 3 bases for V and 5 bases for J; bases not matched to a gene: 6. CDR1 WNHNN and CDR2 SYGVQD come from the germline V gene (reference sequence). CDR3 length: 14 residues.

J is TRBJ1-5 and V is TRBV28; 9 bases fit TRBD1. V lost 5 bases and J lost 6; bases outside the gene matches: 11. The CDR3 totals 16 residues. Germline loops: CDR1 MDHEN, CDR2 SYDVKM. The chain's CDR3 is CASSPIQGAGPQPQHF. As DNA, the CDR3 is TGTGCCAGCAGTCCGATACAGGGGGCTGGGCCTCAGCCCCAGCATTTT. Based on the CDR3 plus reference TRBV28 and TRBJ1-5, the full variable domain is DVKVTQSSRYLVKRTGEKVFLECVQDMDHENMFWYRQDPGLGLRLIYFSYDVKMKEKGDIPEGYSVSREKKERFSLILESASTNQTSMYLCASSPIQGAGPQPQHFGDGTRLSIL.

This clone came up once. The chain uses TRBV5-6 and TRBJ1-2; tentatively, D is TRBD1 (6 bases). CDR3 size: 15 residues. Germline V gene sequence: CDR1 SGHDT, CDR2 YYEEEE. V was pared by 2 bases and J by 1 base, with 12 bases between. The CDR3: CASSFRGHNNYGYTF. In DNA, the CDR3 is TGTGCCAGCAGCTTCCGGGGGCATAATAACTATGGCTACACCTTC.

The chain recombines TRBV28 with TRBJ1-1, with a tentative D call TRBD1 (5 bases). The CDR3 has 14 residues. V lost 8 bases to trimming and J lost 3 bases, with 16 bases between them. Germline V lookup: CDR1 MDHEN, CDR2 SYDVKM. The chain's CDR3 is CASASEARDTEAFF. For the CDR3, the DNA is TGTGCCAGCGCCTCGGAGGCCAGGGACACTGAAGCTTTCTTT.

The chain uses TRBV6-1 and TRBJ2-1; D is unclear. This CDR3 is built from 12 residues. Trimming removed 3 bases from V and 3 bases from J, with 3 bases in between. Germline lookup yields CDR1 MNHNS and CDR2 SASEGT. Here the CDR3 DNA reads TGTGCCAGCAGTGAGAACTACAATGAGCAGTTCTTC. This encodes CASSENYNEQFF.

CDR3 in amino acids: CASSPEEDRRNTEAFF. The CDR3 DNA follows: TGTGCCAGCAGCCCCGAAGAGGACAGACGGAACACTGAAGCTTTCTTT. The rearrangement links TRBV5-5 to TRBJ1-1; maybe TRBD1 (6 bases). The CDR3 sequence is 16 residues long. Germline V CDR1 and CDR2: SGHKS, YYEKEE (reference sequence). V was trimmed by 4 bases and J by 1 base, leaving 17 bases between them.

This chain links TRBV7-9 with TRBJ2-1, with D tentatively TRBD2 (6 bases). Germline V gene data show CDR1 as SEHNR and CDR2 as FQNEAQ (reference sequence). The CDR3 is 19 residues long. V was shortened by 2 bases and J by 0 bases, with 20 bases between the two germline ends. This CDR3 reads CASSLRSAGSWGSYNEQFF. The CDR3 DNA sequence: TGTGCCAGCAGCTTAAGATCGGCGGGGAGTTGGGGCTCCTACAATGAGCAGTTCTTC.

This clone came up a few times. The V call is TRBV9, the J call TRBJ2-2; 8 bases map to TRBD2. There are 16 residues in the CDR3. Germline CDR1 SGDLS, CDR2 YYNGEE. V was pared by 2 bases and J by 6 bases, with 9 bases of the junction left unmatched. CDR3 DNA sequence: TGTGCCAGCAGCGTCCCAGCGGGAGTATCCCCCGGGGAGCTGTTTTTT. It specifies CASSVPAGVSPGELFF.